This record concerns one T cell receptor (beta chain) sequence. This sample is drawn from a study of T cell changes during pregnancy in multiple sclerosis. Germline values: CDR1 GTSNPN, CDR2 SVGIG (reference sequence). The CDR3 is made up of 15 amino acids. J was trimmed by 2 bases and V by 0 bases; bases with no gene match: 4. Some clones are missing from TCRdb's copy, which holds only in-frame ones; the method was immunoSEQ multiplex PCR. The sample lists more than 80,000 clones; less than 95% were seen once. V gene TRBV30 combines with J gene TRBJ2-1; 7 nucleotides line up with TRBD2. This TCR was recovered from a female donor with multiple sclerosis, enrolled in a pregnancy study. Sequencing was performed on peripheral blood, taken after pregnancy. The CDR3 DNA is TGTGCCTGGAGTGTAGGGAGGGGAACCTACAATGAGCAGTTCTTC. Residues: CAWSVGRGTYNEQFF. Using reference TRBV30 and TRBJ2-1 for the parts outside the CDR3, the full variable domain is SQTIHQWPATLVQPVGSPLSLECTVEGTSNPNLYWYRQAAGRGLQLLFYSVGIGQISSEVPQNLSASRPQDRQFILSSKKLLLSDSGFYLCAWSVGRGTYNEQFFGPGTRLTVL.